This entry is about one TCR beta chain. The antigen it binds to is not known. No base quality information exists; no much larger clone differs at one position. From its cysteine to its phenylalanine, the CDR3 spans 12 amino acids. The sequence is cut down to CDR3 DNA, 36 bases in frame from base 1. Here V drops 8 bases and J drops 6 bases, and the junction holds 5 bases not matched to any gene. CDR1 and CDR2 are read off the germline V gene as MNHEY and SVGAGI. These data originate in a study of T cell clonotyping in hematopoietic cell transplantation (dated by TCRdb to the early 2020s). About the investigation overall: In the study, over a hundred blood samples were gathered from roughly 33 consecutive transplant recipients and their related donors. Recruitment of patients ran from 2015 to early 2017, and follow-up continued until late 2020 or until death. What the study reported, not specific to this receptor: After transplant, TCR diversity in recipients dropped, and pathologically expanded clonotypes increased progressively from day 30 to day 180. Broader TCR repertoire diversity after transplant was predicted by Inverse Simpson Index values from donors and from recipients before transplant. Only a small fraction of recipient repertoires overlapped donor repertoires, with over 95% appearing de novo at the given depth. The sample size was limited and the cells went unsorted, which meant the CD4 and CD8 repertoire contributions could not be told apart.

The label giving this sample's time point can be read as: 180 days after allo-HCT. Recipient blood was collected about 28 days before transplant and at days 30, 100 and 180 after transplant. Nuclei Lysis Solution was used to extract genomic DNA from fresh or cryopreserved unfractionated peripheral blood mononuclear cells. TCR beta CDR3 regions were amplified from genomic DNA with the immunoSEQ assay, a bias-controlled multiplex PCR using V- and J-specific primers. In a second PCR step, a proprietary barcode and Illumina adapter sequences were attached to the CDR3 amplicons. An Illumina MiSeq instrument was used to sequence the CDR3 libraries. The authors' analysis ran thus. immunoSEQ Analyzer 3.0 was used for export and quality control, with R Bioconductor and Immunarch used for downstream analyses. Only productive rearrangements within the normalized downsampled data set were used in the calculation of repertoire metrics. Clonotypes larger than 5 templates in the normalized cohort were defined as pathologically expanded. Repertoire diversity was measured with the Inverse Simpson Index. CMV-specificity analyses were carried out on the non-normalized data set to capture all clonotypes. The table comes from immuneACCESS by way of TCRdb, which keeps in-frame sequences with V and J called. Part of the clones is missing from these tables; in studies checked, under half for an unresolved V gene and the rest for unknown reasons. V, J and clone size derive from that table, while D and trimming were established from the DNA sequence. The sample has about 7,500 clones on record, roughly 92% of them singletons. In total, the top ten clones hold roughly 4.2% of the sample.

The chain is made from TRBV6-5 and TRBJ2-3, with 7 bases in between that match TRBD1. The sequenced sample was PBMCs, obtained 180 days after allogeneic stem cell transplant. The TCR comes from a female patient aged 50-60 years who had an allogeneic stem cell transplant from an unrelated donor, so the T cells may come from the graft donor. Some clones in this sample may be carry-over from other donors' samples. In nucleotides, the sequence is TGTGCCAGCCGACAGGGCTGGGATACGCAGTATTTT. This codes for CASRQGWDTQYF.